This T cell receptor (beta chain) derives from a study of blood T cell repertoires in COVID-19. Study at large: There were acute and convalescent COVID-19 samples, and they came from the United States, Italy and Spain. Sources were T cells, B-cell-depleted T cells, or PBMCs; the material itself was cDNA or gDNA.

Residents of 24 US areas, aged about 18 to 95 years, made up the participants. Method: immunoSEQ multiplex PCR; TCRdb's copy keeps in-frame clones and lacks some. The sample yields about 160,000 clones, approximately 80% seen once. What was sequenced was PBMCs or T cells enriched from blood (not recorded which). This sequence was found in a man in his forties who had recovered from COVID-19.

CDR3 DNA sequence: TGTGCCAGCAGCGTTTTAGATTATGGTGAGCAGTTCTTC. This gives the protein CASSVLDYGEQFF. The chain employs TRBV9 and TRBJ2-1; the D is unclear. The CDR3 totals 13 residues. The germline V gene has CDR1 SGDLS and CDR2 YYNGEE. Trimming stripped 2 bases from V and 9 bases from J, with 12 bases between.